This T cell receptor beta chain was captured in a study of blood T cell repertoires in COVID-19 (TCRdb year 2020). As for the study more broadly: Collaborator samples came from the United States, Italy and Spain and covered acute and convalescent phases of COVID-19. The material from the prospective study consisted of cDNA or gDNA derived from T cells, B-cell-depleted T cells, or PBMCs. The repertoires were made available in a free public database intended to serve as a resource for research on the immune response to SARS-CoV-2. Where available, HLA class I and class II types were taken from metadata supplied by the sample provider and were not determined by assay-based typing. The sample metadata nearly always contained a de-identified subject ID, COVID-19 status, age in years and sex. The samples were drawn from two sources: the first 160 participants of the ongoing ImmuneRACE study, and about 1,300 subjects contributed by 6 global collaborators. Subjects who had been exposed to COVID-19, were actively infected with it, or had recovered from it provided the deeply sampled blood TCRbeta repertoires that made up the dataset.

Results the study describes overall, beyond this receptor: The amount of clinical and demographic metadata varied by source and participant and was provided uncurated.

Here V drops 2 bases and J drops 3 bases, and the junction holds 3 bases not matched to any gene. The germline V gene gives CDR1 as MDHEN and CDR2 as SYDVKM. Measured from the cysteine to the phenylalanine, the CDR3 is 16 residues long. Only CDR3 DNA is held: 48 bases, read in frame from base 1. As for this clone: The antigen it binds to is not known. Per-base qualities were not stored, and no clone one base away is much larger.

Participants in the prospective study were aged roughly 18 to 100 years, lived in over 20 United States geographic areas, and enrolled through a virtual design. In the prospective study, participants were assigned to cohorts based on the clinical history participants reported in a screening survey and a study questionnaire. In the prospective study, mobile phlebotomists collected whole blood, serum and a nasopharyngeal or oropharyngeal swab from each participant. Participants in the prospective study had the option to provide additional blood draws and questionnaires over an approximately 2-month period. Before DNA extraction, prospective study blood samples were shipped either frozen or at room temperature. TCRbeta CDR3 regions were amplified from genomic DNA using the immunoSEQ Assay, a bias-controlled multiplex PCR. Per the source publication's procedure: The number of nucleated cells in each sample was estimated from the amplification of reference gene primers within the assay. To quantify the absolute abundance of each unique TCRbeta CDR3 rearrangement, sequence reads were collapsed and filtered. Productive Simpson clonality was computed per sample as the square root of Simpson's diversity index over productive rearrangements. TCRdb limited this immuneACCESS table to in-frame rearrangements with V and J called. A share of clones is missing; checked studies link under half to unresolved V genes, and the rest is unexplained. The V and J calls and clone size are taken from that table; D and trimming were inferred from the DNA. For this sample there are more than 250,000 clones; about 90% appear just once. 1.7% of the sample is taken by the ten largest.

Recombination linked TRBV28 to TRBJ2-2; a stretch of 10 junction bases matches TRBD2. The TCR was taken from a woman aged 18-35 years with acute COVID-19. Material for sequencing was PBMCs or T cells enriched from blood (not recorded which). CDR3 region: CASSLVTSGDTGELFF. The DNA sequence follows: TGTGCCAGCAGTTTAGTCACTAGCGGGGACACCGGGGAGCTGTTTTTT.